A single sample is the source of the 16 T cell receptor beta chains below, sequenced in a study of Graves' ophthalmopathy and Graves' hyperthyroidism. Beta-chain TCR CDR3 regions were amplified from RNA transcripts. An initial RT-PCR round employing HTBI primers preceded a second-round multiplex PCR. Each CDR3 protein gets one entry after TCRdb re-called the multiplex PCR reads with MiXCR. The data hold under 800,000 distinct CDR3 sequences, with around a fifth observed a single time. The sequencing sample was made of peripheral blood. These receptor sequences come from a woman between 18 and 29 years old with stable Graves' hyperthyroidism. Some clones in this sample may be carry-over from other donors' samples.

This clonotype was detected many times. One junction end disagrees with the germline gene, perhaps due to a read error. The chain has TRBV11-2 and TRBJ1-1, with a tentative D call TRBD1 (5 bases). Looked up from germline, CDR1 is SGHAT and CDR2 is FQNNGV. This CDR3 spans 15 amino acids. In DNA form, the CDR3 reads TGTGCCAGCAGTTTAGAACCGGGGGGGTTCGCTGAAGCTTTCTTT. Translation gives CASSLEPGGFAEAFF.

Ten or more counts support this clonotype. CDR3 sequence reads: CATSDRDHEQYF. CDR3 bases: TGTGCCACCTCCGACAGGGACCACGAGCAGTACTTC. The chain uses TRBV6-1 and TRBJ2-7, with TRBD1 matching over 7 bases. V shed 10 bases, J shed 5 bases, and the junction held 8 bases outside the gene matches. This CDR3 region has 12 residues. The germline V gene has CDR1 MNHNS and CDR2 SASEGT.

In this sample, this clonotype turned up a few times. The chain has TRBV4-1 and TRBJ1-5, with a tentative D call TRBD1 (5 bases). This CDR3 is built from 16 residues. Looked up from germline, CDR1 is MGHRA and CDR2 is YSYEKL. Trimming left V 0 bases short and J 4 bases short, with 13 bases between. The CDR3 loop reads CASSQDLRAGNQPQHF. CDR3 nucleotides: TGCGCCAGCAGCCAAGATTTAAGGGCAGGGAATCAGCCCCAGCATTTT.

This clonotype appeared many times. This chain links TRBV11-2 with TRBJ2-2; tentatively, D is TRBD1 (6 bases). Germline V gene lookup returns CDR1 SGHAT and CDR2 FQNNGV. This CDR3 contains 17 residues. Trimming stripped 3 bases from V and 0 bases from J, with 14 bases between. CDR3 loop: CASSFLAGTTNTGELFF. CDR3 sequence (DNA): TGTGCCAGCAGCTTTCTGGCCGGGACAACGAACACCGGGGAGCTGTTTTTT.

This clonotype was picked up many times. The chain joins TRBV29-1 to TRBJ2-4, with D unclear. The germline gives CDR1 SQVTM, CDR2 ANQGSEA. CDR3 length equals 14 residues. The germline V and J ends were trimmed by 6 bases and 8 bases, with 20 bases remaining between them. The CDR3 loop is CSVLLSTISDIQYF. The CDR3, as DNA: TGCAGCGTCCTCCTCTCTACGATATCAGACATTCAGTACTTC.

This chain connects TRBV5-1 to TRBJ1-1; 9 positions match TRBD1. The germline CDR1 and CDR2 sequences are SGHRS and YFSETQ. J lost 8 bases, V lost 5 bases, and 13 bases had no gene match. The CDR3 spans 15 residues. CDR3 sequence: CASREDGTGWTEAFF. CDR3 coding DNA: TGCGCCAGCAGGGAGGATGGGACAGGGTGGACGGAAGCTTTCTTT.

This clonotype has just a few counts. A much larger clone lies a single base off, so this may be a read error. This chain joins TRBV11-2 and TRBJ1-1, with D hard to call. CDR1 is SGHAT, CDR2 FQNNGV, per germline. CDR3 size: 15 residues. DNA of the CDR3: TGTGCCAGCAGCTTAGATCCGGGTATTCGTAGTGAAGCTCTCTTT. It translates to CASSLDPGIRSEALF.

This clonotype was picked up many times. The chain couples TRBV11-2 to TRBJ2-7; D may be TRBD1 or TRBD2 (5 bases each). Between the trimmed V and J ends, which lost 6 bases and 6 bases, there was a span of 15 bases. The CDR3 consists of 13 residues. CDR1 and CDR2 from the germline V gene are SGHAT and FQNNGV. The CDR3 sequence is CASRRRSGTEQYF. The CDR3 nucleotides are TGTGCCAGCAGACGCCGATCAGGGACCGAGCAGTACTTC.

This clonotype was counted at least ten times. The genes are TRBV7-3 and TRBJ1-2; 12 positions agree with TRBD1. CDR3 size: 16 residues. V lost 3 bases, J lost 8 bases, and 10 bases stayed unmatched. CDR1 and CDR2 (germline): SGHTA, FQGTGA. The CDR3 DNA reads TGTGCCAGCAGCTTGTCCCGGGACAGGGGGCTAGGCGGCTACACCTTC. Amino acids: CASSLSRDRGLGGYTF.

There are many counts of this clonotype. The CDR3 region has the DNA TGTGCCAGCAGCTTACGACAGGGCTTCAATCAGCCCCAGCATTTT. Translation: CASSLRQGFNQPQHF. The chain uses TRBV11-2 and TRBJ1-5; TRBD1 matches at 7 bases. The V gene end was trimmed by 2 bases and the J gene end by 3 bases; junction bases not matched to a gene: 4. CDR3 length: 15 amino acids. Germline-derived CDR1 and CDR2 are SGHAT and FQNNGV.

The rearrangement links TRBV11-2 to TRBJ2-5, with 9 nucleotides matching TRBD1. Germline V gene data show CDR1 as SGHAT and CDR2 as FQNNGV. The CDR3 loop spans 14 amino acids. The V segment lost 10 bases and the J segment 5 bases; nucleotides outside the gene matches: 11. Here the CDR3 reads CATTNRGLGETQYF. CDR3 bases: TGTGCCACCACAAACAGGGGGCTGGGCGAGACCCAGTACTTC. The whole variable domain, remainder taken from reference TRBV11-2 and TRBJ2-5, is EAGVAQSPRYKIIEKRQSVAFWCNPISGHATLYWYQQILGQGPKLLIQFQNNGVVDDSQLPKDRFSAERLKGVDSTLKIQPAKLEDSAVYLCATTNRGLGETQYFGPGTRLLVL.

This clonotype has at least ten counts. This sequence joins TRBV14 and TRBJ1-1; D not resolved. Germline V gene sequence: CDR1 SGHDN, CDR2 FVKESK. The CDR3 totals 14 residues. The ends were cut back, 4 bases at V and 1 base at J, with 10 bases in the middle. In nucleotides, the CDR3 is TGTGCCAGCAGCCTGCCCCCGGGGAACACTGAAGCTTTCTTT. Its translation is CASSLPPGNTEAFF.

This clonotype was seen many times. The chain recombines TRBV20-1 with TRBJ1-1, with D possibly matching TRBD1 (5 bases). CDR3 length: 15 amino acids. The germline V gene has CDR1 DFQATT and CDR2 SNEGSKA (reference sequence). The germline V and J ends were trimmed by 2 bases and 1 base, with 14 bases remaining between them. CDR3 in amino acids: CSARTGGGPNTEAFF. CDR3 DNA sequence: TGCAGTGCTAGAACCGGTGGGGGACCGAACACTGAAGCTTTCTTT.

In its sample, this clonotype was seen many times. The chain recombines TRBV12-3 or TRBV12-4 with TRBJ2-2, with 10 bases aligning to TRBD2. The CDR3 sequence is 15 residues long. V was clipped by 4 bases and J by 4 bases; unmatched bases: 3. The CDR3, as DNA: TGTGCCAGCAGTTCCGGGACTAGCGTCACCGGGGAGCTGTTTTTT. Translation gives CASSSGTSVTGELFF.

The chain employs TRBV6-1 and TRBJ1-3; D not certain. This CDR3 region has 14 residues. V was cut by 5 bases and J by 0 bases, with 8 bases left in between. The germline CDR1 and CDR2 sequences are MNHNS and SASEGT. Here the CDR3 DNA reads TGTGCCAGCAGTCAGTCAATCTCTGGAAACACCATATATTTT. Its protein is CASSQSISGNTIYF.

This clonotype was recorded at least ten times. J is TRBJ2-5 and V is TRBV6-1; 9 nucleotides match TRBD2. This CDR3 region has 15 residues. Trimming removed 6 bases from V and 10 bases from J; junction bases left unmatched: 15. Germline V CDR1 and CDR2: MNHNS, SASEGT. The CDR3 spells CASSGEVAGEGVQYF. The CDR3 DNA reads TGTGCCAGCAGCGGGGAGGTAGCGGGAGAAGGGGTCCAGTACTTC.